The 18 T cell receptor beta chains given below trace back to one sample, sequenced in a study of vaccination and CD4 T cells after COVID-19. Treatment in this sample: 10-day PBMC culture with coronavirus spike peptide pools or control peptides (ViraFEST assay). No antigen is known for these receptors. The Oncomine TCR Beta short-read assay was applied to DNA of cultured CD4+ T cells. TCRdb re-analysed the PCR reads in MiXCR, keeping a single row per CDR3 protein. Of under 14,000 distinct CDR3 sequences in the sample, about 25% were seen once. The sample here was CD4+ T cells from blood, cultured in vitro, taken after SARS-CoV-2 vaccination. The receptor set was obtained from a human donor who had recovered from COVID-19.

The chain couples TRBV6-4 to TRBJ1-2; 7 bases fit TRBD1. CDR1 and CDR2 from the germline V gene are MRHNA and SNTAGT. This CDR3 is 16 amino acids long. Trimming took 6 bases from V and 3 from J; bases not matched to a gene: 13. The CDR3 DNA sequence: TGTGCCAGCAGGCCGGGACAGAGGCCCGCCTACTATGGCTACACCTTC. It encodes CASRPGQRPAYYGYTF.

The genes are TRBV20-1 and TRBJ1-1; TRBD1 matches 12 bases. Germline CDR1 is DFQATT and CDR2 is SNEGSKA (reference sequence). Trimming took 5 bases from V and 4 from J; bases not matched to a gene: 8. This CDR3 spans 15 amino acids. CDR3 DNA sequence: TGCAGTGCTCGGGACAGGGGGCGCGATGTCACTGAAGCTTTCTTT. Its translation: CSARDRGRDVTEAFF.

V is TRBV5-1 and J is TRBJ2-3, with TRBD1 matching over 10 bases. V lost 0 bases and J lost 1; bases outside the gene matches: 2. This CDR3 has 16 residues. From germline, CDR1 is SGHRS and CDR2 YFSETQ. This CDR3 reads CASSLAGTGGTDTQYF. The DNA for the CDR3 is TGCGCCAGCAGCTTGGCCGGGACAGGGGGCACAGATACGCAGTATTTT.

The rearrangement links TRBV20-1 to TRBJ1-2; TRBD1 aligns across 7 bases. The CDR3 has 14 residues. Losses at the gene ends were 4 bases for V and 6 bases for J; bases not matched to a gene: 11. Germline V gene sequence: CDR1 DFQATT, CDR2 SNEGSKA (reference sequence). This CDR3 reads CSAILPGQKHGYTF. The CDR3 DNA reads TGCAGTGCTATCCTCCCGGGACAGAAGCATGGCTACACCTTC.

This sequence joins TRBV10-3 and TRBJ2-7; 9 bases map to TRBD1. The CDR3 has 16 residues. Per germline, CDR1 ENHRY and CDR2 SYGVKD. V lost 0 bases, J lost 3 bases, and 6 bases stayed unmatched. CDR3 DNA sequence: TGTGCCATCAGTGAGTCGATCGGACAGGGGAGCTACGAGCAGTACTTC. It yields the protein CAISESIGQGSYEQYF.

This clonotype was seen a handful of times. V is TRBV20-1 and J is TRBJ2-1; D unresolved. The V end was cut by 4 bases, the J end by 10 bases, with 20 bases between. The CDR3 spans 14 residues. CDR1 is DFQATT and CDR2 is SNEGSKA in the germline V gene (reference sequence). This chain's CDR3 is CSANPGSWRFEQFF. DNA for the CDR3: TGCAGTGCTAACCCTGGGTCATGGCGGTTCGAGCAGTTCTTC.

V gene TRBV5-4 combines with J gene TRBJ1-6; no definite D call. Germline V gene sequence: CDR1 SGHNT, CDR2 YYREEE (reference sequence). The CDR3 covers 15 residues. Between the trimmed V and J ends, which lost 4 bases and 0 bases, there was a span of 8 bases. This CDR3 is CASSVDSSYNSPLHF. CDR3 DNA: TGTGCCAGCAGCGTTGATAGCTCCTATAATTCACCCCTCCACTTT.

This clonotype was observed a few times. The CDR3 nucleotides read TGTGCCAGCAGCTTCGTTTATGGGGGACAAGGCAATCAGCCCCAGCATTTT. This codes for CASSFVYGGQGNQPQHF. The chain uses TRBV7-9 and TRBJ1-5, with a possible D match to TRBD1 (6 bases). Per the germline V gene, CDR1 is SEHNR and CDR2 is FQNEAQ (reference sequence). V lost 3 bases and J lost 2, with 17 bases in between. The length of the CDR3 is 17 residues.

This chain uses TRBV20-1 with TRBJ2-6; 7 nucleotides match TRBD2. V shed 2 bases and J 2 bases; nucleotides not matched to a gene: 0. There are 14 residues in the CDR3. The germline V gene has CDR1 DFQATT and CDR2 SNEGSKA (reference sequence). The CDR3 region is CSARSGAGANVLTF. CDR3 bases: TGCAGTGCTAGAAGCGGGGCTGGGGCCAACGTCCTGACTTTC.

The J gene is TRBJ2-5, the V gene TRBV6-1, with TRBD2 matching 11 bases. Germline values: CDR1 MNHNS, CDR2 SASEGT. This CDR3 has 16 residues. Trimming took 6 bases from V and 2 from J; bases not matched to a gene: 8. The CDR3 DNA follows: TGTGCCAGCAGAACCGGGACTAGCGGCTTGCAAGAGACCCAGTACTTC. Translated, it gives CASRTGTSGLQETQYF.

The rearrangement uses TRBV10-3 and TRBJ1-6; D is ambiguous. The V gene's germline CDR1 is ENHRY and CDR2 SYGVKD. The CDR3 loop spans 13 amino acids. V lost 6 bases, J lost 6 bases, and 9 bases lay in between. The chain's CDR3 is CAIRTDANSPLHF. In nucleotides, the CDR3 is TGTGCCATCAGAACCGACGCTAATTCACCCCTCCACTTT.

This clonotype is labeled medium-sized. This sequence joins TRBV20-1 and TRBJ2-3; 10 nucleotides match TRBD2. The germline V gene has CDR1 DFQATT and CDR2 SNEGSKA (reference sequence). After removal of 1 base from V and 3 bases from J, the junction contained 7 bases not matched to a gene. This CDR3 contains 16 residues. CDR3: CSARGLYSGGTDTQYF. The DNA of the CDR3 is TGCAGTGCTAGAGGGCTCTATAGCGGGGGGACAGATACGCAGTATTTT.

CDR3 amino acids: CASSLWIAAETDTQYF. The CDR3 nucleotides are TGTGCCAGCAGCTTGTGGATAGCGGCCGAGACAGATACGCAGTATTTT. The chain combines TRBV7-6 with TRBJ2-3, with D perhaps matching TRBD2 (6 bases). V was shortened by 3 bases and J by 3 bases, with 16 bases between the two germline ends. CDR1 is SGHVS, CDR2 FNYEAQ, per germline. This CDR3 has 16 amino acids.

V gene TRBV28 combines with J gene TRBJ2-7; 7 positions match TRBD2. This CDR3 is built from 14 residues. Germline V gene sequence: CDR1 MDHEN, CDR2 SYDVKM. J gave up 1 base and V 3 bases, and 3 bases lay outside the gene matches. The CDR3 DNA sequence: TGTGCCAGCAGTTTGATCGGGGGGTCCTACGAGCAGTACTTC. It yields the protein CASSLIGGSYEQYF.

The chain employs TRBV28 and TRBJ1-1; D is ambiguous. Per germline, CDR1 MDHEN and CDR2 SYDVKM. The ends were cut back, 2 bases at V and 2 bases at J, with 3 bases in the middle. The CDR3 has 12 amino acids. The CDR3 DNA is TGTGCCAGCAGTTTACGAAACACTGAAGCTTTCTTT. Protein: CASSLRNTEAFF. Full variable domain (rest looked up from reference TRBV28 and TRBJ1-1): DVKVTQSSRYLVKRTGEKVFLECVQDMDHENMFWYRQDPGLGLRLIYFSYDVKMKEKGDIPEGYSVSREKKERFSLILESASTNQTSMYLCASSLRNTEAFFGQGTRLTVV.

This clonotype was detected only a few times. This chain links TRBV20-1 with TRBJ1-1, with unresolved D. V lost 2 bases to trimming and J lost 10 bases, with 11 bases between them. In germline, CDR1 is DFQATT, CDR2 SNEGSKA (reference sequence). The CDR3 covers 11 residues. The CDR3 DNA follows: TGCAGTGCTAGATCCCGACTCGGAGCTTTCTTT. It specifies CSARSRLGAFF.

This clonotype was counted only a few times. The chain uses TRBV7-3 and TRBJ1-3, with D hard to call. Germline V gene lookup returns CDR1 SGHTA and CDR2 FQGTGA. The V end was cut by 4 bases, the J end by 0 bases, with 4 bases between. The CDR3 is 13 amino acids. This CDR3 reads CASSSGSGNTIYF. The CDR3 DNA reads TGTGCCAGCAGCTCAGGCTCTGGAAACACCATATATTTT.

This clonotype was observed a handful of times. CDR3 sequence: CASSLSPPYEQYF. The DNA of the CDR3 is TGTGCCAGCAGCTTATCCCCCCCCTACGAGCAGTACTTC. The chain carries TRBV7-3 and TRBJ2-7; no clear D. There are 13 residues in the CDR3. The V end was cut by 2 bases, the J end by 2 bases, with 7 bases between. Germline V gives CDR1 SGHTA, CDR2 FQGTGA.